The rows below give T cell receptor beta chains drawn from one sample of a study of identical twins. MiXCR, applied by TCRdb to the 5' RACE reads, yields one record per CDR3 protein. The profile covers a few hundred thousand distinct CDR3 sequences, with around 8.8% appearing a single time and 3% taken by the ten largest. These same records also appear under a second study, on yellow fever vaccine responses in identical twins.

The sequenced sample was CD8+ T cells sorted from blood. These receptor sequences come from a woman under 30 in good health. Each CDR3 is given with its conserved first and last residue. Each record gives: CDR3 protein, CDR3 DNA, D gene, clone size, J gene, V gene. A D gene is named only where the DNA matches it firmly. Clone size is shown for a subset of rows, as once, few, many or a class of expanded clone.

CDR3aa: CASSFSGPLIEQFF; CDR3nt: TGTGCCAGCAGTTTTTCGGGACCGCTCATTGAGCAGTTCTTC; d_gene: .; abundance: many; j_gene: TRBJ2-1; v_gene: TRBV2
CDR3aa: CASSESAAYEQYF; CDR3nt: TGTGCCAGCAGTGAATCCGCAGCCTACGAGCAGTACTTC; d_gene: .; abundance: few; j_gene: TRBJ2-7; v_gene: TRBV25-1
CDR3aa: CASSDSRLGEMNEQFF; CDR3nt: TGTGCCAGCAGTGACTCGCGGCTAGGAGAAATGAATGAGCAGTTCTTC; d_gene: .; abundance: .; j_gene: TRBJ2-1; v_gene: TRBV6-4
CDR3aa: CASSADRFTGELFF; CDR3nt: TGTGCCAGCAGCGCGGACCGTTTTACCGGGGAGCTGTTTTTT; d_gene: .; abundance: few; j_gene: TRBJ2-2; v_gene: TRBV7-8
CDR3aa: CASSLELWGETQYF; CDR3nt: TGTGCCAGCAGCTTAGAGTTATGGGGGGAGACCCAGTACTTC; d_gene: .; abundance: few; j_gene: TRBJ2-5; v_gene: TRBV7-8
CDR3aa: CASSSGQGTEAFF; CDR3nt: TGTGCCAGCAGCTCAGGCCAGGGCACTGAAGCTTTCTTT; d_gene: .; abundance: .; j_gene: TRBJ1-1; v_gene: TRBV11-3
CDR3aa: CASSVQGGYEQYF; CDR3nt: TGTGCCAGCAGCGTTCAGGGTGGCTACGAGCAGTACTTC; d_gene: .; abundance: .; j_gene: TRBJ2-7; v_gene: TRBV9
CDR3aa: CASSPAGTGMYEQYF; CDR3nt: TGCGCCAGCAGCCCGGCGGGGACAGGGATGTACGAGCAGTACTTC; d_gene: TRBD1; abundance: few; j_gene: TRBJ2-7; v_gene: TRBV4-3
CDR3aa: CASSPGGESPLHF; CDR3nt: TGTGCCAGCAGCCCCGGAGGGGAATCACCCCTCCACTTT; d_gene: .; abundance: few; j_gene: TRBJ1-6; v_gene: TRBV7-6
CDR3aa: CASRLGQGSTDTQYF; CDR3nt: TGTGCCAGCCGTCTGGGACAGGGAAGCACAGATACGCAGTATTTT; d_gene: TRBD1; abundance: many; j_gene: TRBJ2-3; v_gene: TRBV6-2/TRBV6-3
CDR3aa: CASSLLDRLHEQYF; CDR3nt: TGTGCCAGCAGTTTATTGGACAGGTTACACGAGCAGTACTTC; d_gene: TRBD1; abundance: few; j_gene: TRBJ2-7; v_gene: TRBV27
CDR3aa: CASSLRLAGGSYNEQFF; CDR3nt: TGCGCCAGCAGCTTGCGTCTAGCGGGAGGTAGCTACAATGAGCAGTTCTTC; d_gene: TRBD2; abundance: .; j_gene: TRBJ2-1; v_gene: TRBV5-1
CDR3aa: CASSTDREAETQYF; CDR3nt: TGTGCCAGCAGCACTGACAGGGAAGCTGAGACCCAGTACTTC; d_gene: .; abundance: few; j_gene: TRBJ2-5; v_gene: TRBV21-1
CDR3aa: CASSSGQSGGYGYTF; CDR3nt: TGTGCCAGCAGTTCCGGACAGTCGGGGGGTTATGGCTACACCTTC; d_gene: .; abundance: .; j_gene: TRBJ1-2; v_gene: TRBV12-3/TRBV12-4
CDR3aa: CASSSRLANEQFF; CDR3nt: TGTGCCAGCAGCTCCCGACTAGCTAATGAGCAGTTCTTC; d_gene: TRBD2; abundance: few; j_gene: TRBJ2-1; v_gene: TRBV7-9
CDR3aa: CASSLAGGAADTQYF; CDR3nt: TGTGCCAGCAGCTTAGCAGGGGGTGCGGCAGATACGCAGTATTTT; d_gene: .; abundance: .; j_gene: TRBJ2-3; v_gene: TRBV7-9
CDR3aa: CSGHPGDEQFF; CDR3nt: TGCAGCGGTCACCCGGGGGATGAGCAGTTCTTC; d_gene: .; abundance: few; j_gene: TRBJ2-1; v_gene: TRBV29-1
CDR3aa: CASSRGTGQGALSGYEQYF; CDR3nt: TGTGCCAGCAGTCGGGGGACGGGACAGGGGGCTCTCTCTGGCTACGAGCAGTACTTC; d_gene: TRBD1; abundance: many; j_gene: TRBJ2-7; v_gene: TRBV28
CDR3aa: CASSLGKAGNQPQHF; CDR3nt: TGTGCCAGCAGCTTAGGAAAAGCCGGCAATCAGCCCCAGCATTTT; d_gene: .; abundance: few; j_gene: TRBJ1-5; v_gene: TRBV7-9
CDR3aa: CASSLAPGYEQYF; CDR3nt: TGTGCCAGCAGCTTAGCCCCGGGCTACGAGCAGTACTTC; d_gene: .; abundance: many; j_gene: TRBJ2-7; v_gene: TRBV7-9
CDR3aa: CASRGTELMWRDGHEQYF; CDR3nt: TGTGCCAGCAGGGGGACCGAACTGATGTGGCGGGATGGGCACGAGCAGTACTTC; d_gene: .; abundance: many; j_gene: TRBJ2-7; v_gene: TRBV28
CDR3aa: CASRARQGWSQETQYF; CDR3nt: TGTGCCAGCAGAGCCAGACAGGGTTGGAGTCAAGAGACCCAGTACTTC; d_gene: TRBD1; abundance: few; j_gene: TRBJ2-5; v_gene: TRBV6-1
CDR3aa: CSARPYITGTGVTDTQYF; CDR3nt: TGCAGTGCTAGACCTTATATAACCGGGACAGGAGTCACAGATACGCAGTATTTT; d_gene: TRBD1; abundance: .; j_gene: TRBJ2-3; v_gene: TRBV20-1
CDR3aa: CSARDGSTGKETQYF; CDR3nt: TGCAGTGCTAGAGATGGTTCGACAGGGAAAGAGACCCAGTACTTC; d_gene: TRBD1; abundance: .; j_gene: TRBJ2-5; v_gene: TRBV20-1
CDR3aa: CASSLPGQGRNEQFF; CDR3nt: TGTGCCAGCAGTTTACCGGGACAGGGGCGCAATGAGCAGTTCTTC; d_gene: TRBD1; abundance: many; j_gene: TRBJ2-1; v_gene: TRBV27
CDR3aa: CASSLVGLMNTEAFF; CDR3nt: TGCGCCAGCAGCTTGGTAGGGCTAATGAACACTGAAGCTTTCTTT; d_gene: .; abundance: few; j_gene: TRBJ1-1; v_gene: TRBV5-1
CDR3aa: CASSLDSRYEQYF; CDR3nt: TGTGCCAGCAGCTTAGACAGTCGATACGAGCAGTACTTC; d_gene: .; abundance: few; j_gene: TRBJ2-7; v_gene: TRBV7-2
CDR3aa: CASSQVSGANTEAFF; CDR3nt: TGCGCCAGCAGCCAAGTATCAGGGGCTAACACTGAAGCTTTCTTT; d_gene: .; abundance: few; j_gene: TRBJ1-1; v_gene: TRBV4-1
CDR3aa: CSVVSQGRSGANVLTF; CDR3nt: TGCAGCGTTGTTTCGCAGGGCCGCTCTGGGGCCAACGTCCTGACTTTC; d_gene: .; abundance: few; j_gene: TRBJ2-6; v_gene: TRBV29-1
CDR3aa: CASSFGTGPPDTEAFF; CDR3nt: TGTGCCAGCAGCTTTGGGACAGGGCCCCCTGACACTGAAGCTTTCTTT; d_gene: TRBD1; abundance: many; j_gene: TRBJ1-1; v_gene: TRBV7-9
CDR3aa: CASSGDRNHSPLHF; CDR3nt: TGTGCCAGCAGTGGCGACAGGAACCATTCACCCCTCCACTTT; d_gene: .; abundance: many; j_gene: TRBJ1-6; v_gene: TRBV25-1
CDR3aa: CSARVGQRITDTQYF; CDR3nt: TGCAGTGCTAGAGTCGGACAAAGGATAACAGATACGCAGTATTTT; d_gene: .; abundance: .; j_gene: TRBJ2-3; v_gene: TRBV20-1
CDR3aa: CASRIGYQETQYF; CDR3nt: TGTGCCAGCAGAATCGGATACCAAGAGACCCAGTACTTC; d_gene: .; abundance: .; j_gene: TRBJ2-5; v_gene: TRBV11-2